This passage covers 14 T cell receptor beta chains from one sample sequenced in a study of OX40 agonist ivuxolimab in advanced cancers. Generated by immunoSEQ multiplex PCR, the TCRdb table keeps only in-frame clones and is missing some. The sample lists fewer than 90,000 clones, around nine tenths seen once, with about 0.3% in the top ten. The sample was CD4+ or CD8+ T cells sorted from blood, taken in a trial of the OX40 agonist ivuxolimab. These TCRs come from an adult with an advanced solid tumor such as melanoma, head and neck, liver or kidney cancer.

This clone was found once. The CDR3 is CASSLLGLAGVEYF. DNA of the CDR3: TGTGCCAGCAGCTTATTGGGACTAGCGGGGGTAGAGTACTTC. J is TRBJ2-5 and V is TRBV7-9; 14 bases align to TRBD2. CDR1 and CDR2 (germline): SEHNR, FQNEAQ (reference sequence). The CDR3 has 14 residues. Unmatched junction bases numbered 5, after V lost 2 bases and J lost 12 bases.

CDR3 amino acids: CASSFDRAYGYTF. The CDR3 DNA sequence: TGTGCCAGCAGCTTTGACAGGGCCTATGGCTACACCTTC. This chain joins TRBV6-5 and TRBJ1-2; 7 bases agree with TRBD1. V was pared by 6 bases and J by 4 bases, with 5 bases of the junction left unmatched. Per germline, CDR1 MNHEY and CDR2 SVGAGI. The CDR3 extends over 13 amino acids.

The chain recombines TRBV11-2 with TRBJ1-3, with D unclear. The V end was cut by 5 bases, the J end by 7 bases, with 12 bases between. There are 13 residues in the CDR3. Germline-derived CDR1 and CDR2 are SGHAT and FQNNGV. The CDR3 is CASSPLGVNTIYF. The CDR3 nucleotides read TGTGCCAGCAGCCCGCTGGGAGTTAACACCATATATTTT.

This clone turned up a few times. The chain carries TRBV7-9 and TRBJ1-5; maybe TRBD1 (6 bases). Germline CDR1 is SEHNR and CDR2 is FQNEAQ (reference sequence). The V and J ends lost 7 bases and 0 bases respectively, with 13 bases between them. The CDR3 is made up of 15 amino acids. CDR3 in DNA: TGTGCCAGCACCTCGACAGGACTTAGCAATCAGCCCCAGCATTTT. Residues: CASTSTGLSNQPQHF.

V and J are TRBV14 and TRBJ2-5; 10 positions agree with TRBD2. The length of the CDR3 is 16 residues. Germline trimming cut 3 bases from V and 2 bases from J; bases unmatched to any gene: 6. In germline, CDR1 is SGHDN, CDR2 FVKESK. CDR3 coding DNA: TGTGCCAGCAGCCATACAGGACTAGCGGAACAAGAGACCCAGTACTTC. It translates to CASSHTGLAEQETQYF.

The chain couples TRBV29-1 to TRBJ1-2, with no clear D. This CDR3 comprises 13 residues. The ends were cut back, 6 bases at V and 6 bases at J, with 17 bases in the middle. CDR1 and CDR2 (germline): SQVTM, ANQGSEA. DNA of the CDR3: TGCAGCGTGACCAGAGCGGGAAGGGATGGCTACACCTTC. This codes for CSVTRAGRDGYTF.

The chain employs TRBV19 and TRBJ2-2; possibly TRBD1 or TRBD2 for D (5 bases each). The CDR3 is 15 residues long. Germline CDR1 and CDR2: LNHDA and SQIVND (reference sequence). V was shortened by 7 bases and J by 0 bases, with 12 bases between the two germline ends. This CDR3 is CASNLGTANTGELFF. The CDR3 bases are TGTGCCAGTAATTTAGGGACGGCGAACACCGGGGAGCTGTTTTTT.

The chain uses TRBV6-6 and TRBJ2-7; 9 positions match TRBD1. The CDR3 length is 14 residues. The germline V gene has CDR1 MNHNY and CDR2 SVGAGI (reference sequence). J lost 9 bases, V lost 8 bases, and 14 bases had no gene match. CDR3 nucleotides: TGTGCCAGCGCCACCGGGACAGGGCCCGCAGGGCAGTACTTC. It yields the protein CASATGTGPAGQYF.

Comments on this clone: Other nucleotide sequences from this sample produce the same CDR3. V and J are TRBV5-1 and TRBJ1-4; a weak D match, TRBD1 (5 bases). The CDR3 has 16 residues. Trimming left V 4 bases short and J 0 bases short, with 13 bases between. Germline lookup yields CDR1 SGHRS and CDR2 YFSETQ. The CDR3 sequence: CASSPGADSTNEKLFF. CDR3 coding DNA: TGCGCCAGCAGCCCCGGGGCGGACTCAACTAATGAAAAACTGTTTTTT.

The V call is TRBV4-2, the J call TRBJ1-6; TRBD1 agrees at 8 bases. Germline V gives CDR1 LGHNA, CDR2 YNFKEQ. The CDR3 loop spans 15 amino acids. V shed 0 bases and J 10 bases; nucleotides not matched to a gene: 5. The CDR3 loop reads CASSQEAGGHSPLHF. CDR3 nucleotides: TGTGCCAGCAGCCAAGAGGCAGGGGGCCACTCACCCCTCCACTTT.

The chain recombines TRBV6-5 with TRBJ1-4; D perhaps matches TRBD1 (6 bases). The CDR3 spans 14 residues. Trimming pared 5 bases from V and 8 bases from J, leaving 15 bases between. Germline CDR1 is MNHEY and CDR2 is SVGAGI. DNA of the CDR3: TGTGCCAGCAGTCCTACAGGGAGAGGAGAAAAACTGTTTTTT. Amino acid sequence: CASSPTGRGEKLFF.

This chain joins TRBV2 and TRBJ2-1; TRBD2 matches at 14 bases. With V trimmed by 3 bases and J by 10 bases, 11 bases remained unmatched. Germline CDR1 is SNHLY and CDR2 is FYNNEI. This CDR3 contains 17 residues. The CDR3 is CASSDIVGLAGEGEQFF. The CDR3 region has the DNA TGTGCCAGCAGTGATATCGTGGGACTAGCGGGGGAGGGAGAGCAGTTCTTC.

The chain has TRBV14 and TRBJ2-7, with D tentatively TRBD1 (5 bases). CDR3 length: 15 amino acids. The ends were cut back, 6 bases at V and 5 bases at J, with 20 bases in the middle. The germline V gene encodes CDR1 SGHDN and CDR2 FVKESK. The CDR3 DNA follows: TGTGCCAGCAGTCCTTCTCTAGGGGCGGCCAACGAGCAGTACTTC. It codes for CASSPSLGAANEQYF.

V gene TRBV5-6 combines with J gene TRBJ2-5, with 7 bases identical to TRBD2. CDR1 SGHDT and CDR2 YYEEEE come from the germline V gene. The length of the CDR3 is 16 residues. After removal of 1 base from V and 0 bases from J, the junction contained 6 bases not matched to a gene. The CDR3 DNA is TGTGCCAGCAGCTTGAGGCGGGGGTCGTACCAAGAGACCCAGTACTTC. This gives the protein CASSLRRGSYQETQYF.